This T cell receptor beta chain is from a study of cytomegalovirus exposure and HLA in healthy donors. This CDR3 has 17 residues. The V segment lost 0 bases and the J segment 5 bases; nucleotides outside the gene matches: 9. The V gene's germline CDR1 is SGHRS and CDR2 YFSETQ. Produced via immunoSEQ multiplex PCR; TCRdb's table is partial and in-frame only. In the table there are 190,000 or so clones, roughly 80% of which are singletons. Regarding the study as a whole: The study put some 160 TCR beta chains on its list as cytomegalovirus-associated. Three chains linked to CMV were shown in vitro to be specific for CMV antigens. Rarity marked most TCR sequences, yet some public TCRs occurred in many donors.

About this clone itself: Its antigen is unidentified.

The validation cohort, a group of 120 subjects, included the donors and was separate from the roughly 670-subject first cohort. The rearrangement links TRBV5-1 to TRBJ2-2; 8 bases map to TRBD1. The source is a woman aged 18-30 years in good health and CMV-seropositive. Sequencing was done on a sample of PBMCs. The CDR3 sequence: CASSLGKTGVWTGELFF. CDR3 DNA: TGCGCCAGCAGCTTGGGAAAGACAGGGGTCTGGACCGGGGAGCTGTTTTTT. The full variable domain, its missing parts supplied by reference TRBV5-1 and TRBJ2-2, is KAGVTQTPRYLIKTRGQQVTLSCSPISGHRSVSWYQQTPGQGLQFLFEYFSETQRNKGNFPGRFSGRQFSNSRSEMNVSTLELGDSALYLCASSLGKTGVWTGELFFGEGSRLTVL.